This T cell receptor (beta chain) was documented in a study of identical twins. One entry per CDR3 protein results from TCRdb running MiXCR on the 5' RACE reads. The sample has around 370,000 distinct CDR3 sequences, roughly 9% seen once. The CDR3 is made up of 15 amino acids. V shed 3 bases and J shed 1 base, with 9 bases lying between them. From germline, CDR1 is MNHEY and CDR2 SMNVEV (reference sequence). The sample taken for sequencing was naive T cells sorted from blood. V usage is TRBV27 and J usage is TRBJ2-2; D is perhaps TRBD2 (6 bases). The receptor's source is a woman between 50 and 59 years old in good health. The DNA of the CDR3 is TGTGCCAGCAGTTTGGAGGGGTGGAACACCGGGGAGCTGTTTTTT. Protein sequence: CASSLEGWNTGELFF.